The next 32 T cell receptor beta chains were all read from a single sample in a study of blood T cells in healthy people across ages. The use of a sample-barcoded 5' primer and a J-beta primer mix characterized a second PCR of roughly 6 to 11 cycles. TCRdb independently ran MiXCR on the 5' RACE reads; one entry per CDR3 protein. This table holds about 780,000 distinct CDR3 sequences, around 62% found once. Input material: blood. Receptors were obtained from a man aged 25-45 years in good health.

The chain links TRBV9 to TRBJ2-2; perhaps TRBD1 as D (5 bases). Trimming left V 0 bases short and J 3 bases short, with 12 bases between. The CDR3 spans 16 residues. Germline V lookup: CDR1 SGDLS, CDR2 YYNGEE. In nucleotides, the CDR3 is TGTGCCAGCAGCGTAGCTACAGGTGCGGACACCGGGGAGCTGTTTTTT. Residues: CASSVATGADTGELFF.

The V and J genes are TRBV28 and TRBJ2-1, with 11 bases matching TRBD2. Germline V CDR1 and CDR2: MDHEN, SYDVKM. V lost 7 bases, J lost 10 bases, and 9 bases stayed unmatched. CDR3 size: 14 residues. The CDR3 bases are TGTGCCAGCACCTATGTGGCTAGCGGGGGGGAGCAGTTCTTC. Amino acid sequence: CASTYVASGGEQFF.

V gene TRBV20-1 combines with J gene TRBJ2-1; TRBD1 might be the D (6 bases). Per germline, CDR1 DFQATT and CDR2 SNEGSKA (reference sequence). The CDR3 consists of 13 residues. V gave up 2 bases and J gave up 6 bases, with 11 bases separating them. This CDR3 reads CSARRGQSNEQFF. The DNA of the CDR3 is TGCAGTGCTAGACGGGGACAAAGCAATGAGCAGTTCTTC.

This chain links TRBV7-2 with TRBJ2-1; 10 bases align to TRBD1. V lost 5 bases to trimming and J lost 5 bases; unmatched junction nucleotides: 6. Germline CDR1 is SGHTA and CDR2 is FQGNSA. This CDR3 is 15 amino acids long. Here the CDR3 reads CASSEDRGRHNEQFF. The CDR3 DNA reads TGTGCCAGCAGCGAAGACAGGGGGCGCCACAATGAGCAGTTCTTC.

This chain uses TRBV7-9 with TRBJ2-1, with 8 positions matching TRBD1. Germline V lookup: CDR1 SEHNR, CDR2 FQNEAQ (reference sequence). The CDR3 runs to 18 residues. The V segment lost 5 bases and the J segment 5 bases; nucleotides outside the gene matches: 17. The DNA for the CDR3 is TGTGCCAGCAGCCTCTCACCTTTGACAGGGGATAGGAACAATGAGCAGTTCTTC. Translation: CASSLSPLTGDRNNEQFF.

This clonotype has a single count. CDR3: CSASGHWTSNSPLHF. CDR3 nucleotides: TGCAGTGCTAGCGGACATTGGACGTCTAATTCACCCCTCCACTTT. The chain is built from TRBV20-1 and TRBJ1-6; D may be TRBD1 (5 bases). CDR3 size: 15 residues. CDR1 is DFQATT, CDR2 SNEGSKA, per germline (reference sequence). V was trimmed by 3 bases and J by 6 bases, leaving 15 bases between them.

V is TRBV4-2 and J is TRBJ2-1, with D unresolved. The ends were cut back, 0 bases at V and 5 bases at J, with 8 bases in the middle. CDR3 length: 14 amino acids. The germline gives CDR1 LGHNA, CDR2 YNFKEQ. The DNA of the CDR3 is TGTGCCAGCAGCCAAGATATGGGAAACAATGAGCAGTTCTTC. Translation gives CASSQDMGNNEQFF.

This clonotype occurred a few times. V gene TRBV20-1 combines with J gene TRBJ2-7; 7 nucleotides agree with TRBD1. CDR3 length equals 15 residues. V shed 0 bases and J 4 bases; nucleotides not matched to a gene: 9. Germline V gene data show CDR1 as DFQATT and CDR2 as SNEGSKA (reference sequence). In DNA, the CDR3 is TGCAGTGCTAGAGATCCGAGACAGGGAGATTACGAGCAGTACTTC. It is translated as CSARDPRQGDYEQYF.

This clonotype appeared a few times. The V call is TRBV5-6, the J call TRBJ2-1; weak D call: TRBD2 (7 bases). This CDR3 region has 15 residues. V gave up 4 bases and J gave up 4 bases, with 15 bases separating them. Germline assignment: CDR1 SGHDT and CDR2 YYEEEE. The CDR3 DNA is TGTGCCAGCAGCAAGTGGGGGGGCTTGTACAATGAGCAGTTCTTC. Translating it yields CASSKWGGLYNEQFF.

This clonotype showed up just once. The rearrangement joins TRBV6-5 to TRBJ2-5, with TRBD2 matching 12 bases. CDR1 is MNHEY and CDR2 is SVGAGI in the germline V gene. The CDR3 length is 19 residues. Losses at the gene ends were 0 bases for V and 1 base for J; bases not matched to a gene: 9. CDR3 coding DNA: TGTGCCAGCAGTTACTCGAGTATACTAGCGGGGGGACTCCAAGAGACCCAGTACTTC. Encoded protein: CASSYSSILAGGLQETQYF.

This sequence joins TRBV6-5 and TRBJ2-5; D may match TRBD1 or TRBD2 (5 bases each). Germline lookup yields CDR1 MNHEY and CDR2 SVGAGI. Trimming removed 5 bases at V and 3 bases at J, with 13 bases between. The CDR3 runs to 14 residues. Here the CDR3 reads CASSPQGPEETQYF. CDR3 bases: TGTGCCAGCAGTCCGCAGGGACCAGAAGAGACCCAGTACTTC.

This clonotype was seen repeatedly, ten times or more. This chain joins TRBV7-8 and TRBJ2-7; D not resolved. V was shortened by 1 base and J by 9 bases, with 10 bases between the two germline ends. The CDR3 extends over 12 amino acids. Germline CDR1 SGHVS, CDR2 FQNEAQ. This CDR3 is CASSLGEWGQYF. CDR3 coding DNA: TGTGCCAGCAGCTTAGGGGAATGGGGGCAGTACTTC.

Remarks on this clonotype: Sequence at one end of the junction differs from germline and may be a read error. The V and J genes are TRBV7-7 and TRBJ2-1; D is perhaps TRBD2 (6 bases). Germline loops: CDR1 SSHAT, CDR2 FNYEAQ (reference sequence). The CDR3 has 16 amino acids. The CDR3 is CASSATVGGYYNEQFF. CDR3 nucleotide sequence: TGTGCTAGCAGCGCCACGGTTGGGGGGTACTACAATGAGCAGTTCTTC.

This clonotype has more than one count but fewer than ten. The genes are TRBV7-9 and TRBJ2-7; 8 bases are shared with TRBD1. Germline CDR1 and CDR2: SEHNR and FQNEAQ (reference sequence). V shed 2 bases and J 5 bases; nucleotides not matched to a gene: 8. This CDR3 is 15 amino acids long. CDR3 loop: CASSLRGQGANEQYF. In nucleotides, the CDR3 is TGTGCCAGCAGCTTAAGGGGGCAGGGGGCGAACGAGCAGTACTTC.

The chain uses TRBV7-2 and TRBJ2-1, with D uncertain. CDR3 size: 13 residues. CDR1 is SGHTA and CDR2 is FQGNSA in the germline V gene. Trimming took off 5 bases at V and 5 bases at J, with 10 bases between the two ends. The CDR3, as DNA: TGTGCCAGCAGCCGGGTCCAGAACAATGAGCAGTTCTTC. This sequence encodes CASSRVQNNEQFF.

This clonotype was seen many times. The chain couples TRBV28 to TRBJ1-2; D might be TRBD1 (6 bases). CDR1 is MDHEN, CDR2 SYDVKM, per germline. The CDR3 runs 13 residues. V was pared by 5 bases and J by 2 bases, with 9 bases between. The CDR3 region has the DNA TGTGCCAGCAGTGTAACAGGGAACTATGGCTACACCTTC. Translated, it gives CASSVTGNYGYTF.

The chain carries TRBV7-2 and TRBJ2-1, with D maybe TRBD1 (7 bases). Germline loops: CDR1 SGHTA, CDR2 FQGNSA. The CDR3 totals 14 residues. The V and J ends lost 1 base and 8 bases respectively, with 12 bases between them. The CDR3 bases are TGTGCCAGCAGCTTAGAACCAGGGGGGTATGAGCAGTTCTTC. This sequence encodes CASSLEPGGYEQFF. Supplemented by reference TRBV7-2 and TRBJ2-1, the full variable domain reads GAGVSQSPSNKVTEKGKDVELRCDPISGHTALYWYRQSLGQGLEFLIYFQGNSAPDKSGLPSDRFSAERTGGSVSTLTIQRTQQEDSAVYLCASSLEPGGYEQFFGPGTRLTVL.

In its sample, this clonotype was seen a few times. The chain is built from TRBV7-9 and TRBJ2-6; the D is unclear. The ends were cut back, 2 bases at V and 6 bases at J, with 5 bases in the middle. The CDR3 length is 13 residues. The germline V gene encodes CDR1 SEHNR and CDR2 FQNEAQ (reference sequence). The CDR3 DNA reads TGTGCCAGCAGCTTACTTACGGCCAACGTCCTGACTTTC. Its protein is CASSLLTANVLTF.

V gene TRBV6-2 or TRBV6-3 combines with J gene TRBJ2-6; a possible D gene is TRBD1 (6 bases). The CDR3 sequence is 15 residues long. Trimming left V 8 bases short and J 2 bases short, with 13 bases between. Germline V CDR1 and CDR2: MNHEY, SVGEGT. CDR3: CASLTGTTGANVLTF. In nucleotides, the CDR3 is TGTGCCAGCCTTACAGGGACAACTGGGGCCAACGTCCTGACTTTC.

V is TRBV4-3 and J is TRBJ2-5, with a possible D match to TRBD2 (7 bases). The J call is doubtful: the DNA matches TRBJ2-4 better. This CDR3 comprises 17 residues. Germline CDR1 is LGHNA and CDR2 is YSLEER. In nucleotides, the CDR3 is TGCGCCAGCAGCCTCTCTGAGGCGGGGGCGATCGGAAACATTCAGTACTTC. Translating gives CASSLSEAGAIGNIQYF.

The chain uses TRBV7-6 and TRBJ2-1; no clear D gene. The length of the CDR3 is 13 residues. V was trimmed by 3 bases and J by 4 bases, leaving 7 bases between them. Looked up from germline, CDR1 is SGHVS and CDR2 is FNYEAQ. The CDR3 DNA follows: TGTGCCAGCAGCTTTTACCAATACAATGAGCAGTTCTTC. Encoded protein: CASSFYQYNEQFF. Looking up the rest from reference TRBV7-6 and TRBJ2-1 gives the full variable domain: GAGVSQSPRYKVTKRGQDVALRCDPISGHVSLYWYRQALGQGPEFLTYFNYEAQQDKSGLPNDRFSAERPEGSISTLTIQRTEQRDSAMYRCASSFYQYNEQFFGPGTRLTVL.

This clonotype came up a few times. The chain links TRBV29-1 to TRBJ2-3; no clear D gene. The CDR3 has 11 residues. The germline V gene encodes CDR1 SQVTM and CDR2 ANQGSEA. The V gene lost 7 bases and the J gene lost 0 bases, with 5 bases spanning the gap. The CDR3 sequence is CSAASTDTQYF. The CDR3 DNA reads TGCAGCGCCGCTAGCACAGATACGCAGTATTTT.

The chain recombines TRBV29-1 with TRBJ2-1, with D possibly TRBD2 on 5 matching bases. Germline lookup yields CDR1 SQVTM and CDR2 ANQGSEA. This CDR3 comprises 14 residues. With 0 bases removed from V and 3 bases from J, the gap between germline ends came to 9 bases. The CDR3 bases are TGCAGCGTTGAAGACCAGCGGAGCTACAATGAGCAGTTCTTC. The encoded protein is CSVEDQRSYNEQFF.

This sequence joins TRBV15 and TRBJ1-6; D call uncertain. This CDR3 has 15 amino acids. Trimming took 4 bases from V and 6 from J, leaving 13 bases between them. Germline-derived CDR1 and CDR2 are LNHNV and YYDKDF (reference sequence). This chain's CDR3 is CATSTSRDANSPLHF. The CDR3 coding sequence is TGTGCCACCAGCACCTCCCGGGATGCTAATTCACCCCTCCACTTT.

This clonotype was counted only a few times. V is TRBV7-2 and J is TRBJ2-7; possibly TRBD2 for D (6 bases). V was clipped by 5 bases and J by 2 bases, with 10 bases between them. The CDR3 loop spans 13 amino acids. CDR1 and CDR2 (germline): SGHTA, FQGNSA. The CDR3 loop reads CASSGGLTYEQYF. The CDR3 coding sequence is TGTGCCAGCAGCGGGGGACTGACCTACGAGCAGTACTTC.

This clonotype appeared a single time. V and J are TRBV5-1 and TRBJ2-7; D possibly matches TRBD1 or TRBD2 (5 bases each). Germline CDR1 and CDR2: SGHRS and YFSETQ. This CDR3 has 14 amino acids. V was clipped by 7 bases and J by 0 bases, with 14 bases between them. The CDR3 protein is CASGTDGHSYEQYF. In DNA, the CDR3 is TGCGCCAGCGGGACGGACGGCCACTCCTACGAGCAGTACTTC.

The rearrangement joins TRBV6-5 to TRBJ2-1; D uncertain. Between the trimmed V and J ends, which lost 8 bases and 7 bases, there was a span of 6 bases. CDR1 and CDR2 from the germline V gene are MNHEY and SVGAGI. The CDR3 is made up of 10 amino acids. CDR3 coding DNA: TGTGCCAGCGGTTTAAATGAGCAGTTCTTC. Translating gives CASGLNEQFF.

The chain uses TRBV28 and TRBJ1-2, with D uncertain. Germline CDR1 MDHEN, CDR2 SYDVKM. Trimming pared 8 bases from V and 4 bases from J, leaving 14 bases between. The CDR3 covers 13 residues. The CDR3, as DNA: TGTGCCAGCGCACCTGACGACTCCTATGGCTACACCTTC. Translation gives CASAPDDSYGYTF.

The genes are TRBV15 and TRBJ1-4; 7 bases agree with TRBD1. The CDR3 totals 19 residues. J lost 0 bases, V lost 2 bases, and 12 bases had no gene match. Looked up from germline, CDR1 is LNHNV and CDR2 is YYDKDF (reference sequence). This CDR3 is CATSRIPSGGLPTNEKLFF. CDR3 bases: TGTGCCACCAGCAGAATCCCGTCAGGGGGGCTCCCAACTAATGAAAAACTGTTTTTT.

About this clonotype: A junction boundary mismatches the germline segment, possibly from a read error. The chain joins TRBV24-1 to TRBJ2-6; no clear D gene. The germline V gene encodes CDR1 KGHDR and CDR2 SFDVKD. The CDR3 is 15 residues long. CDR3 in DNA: TGTGCCACCAGTGAGGCCAACTCTAGGGCCAACGTCCTGACTTTC. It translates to CATSEANSRANVLTF.

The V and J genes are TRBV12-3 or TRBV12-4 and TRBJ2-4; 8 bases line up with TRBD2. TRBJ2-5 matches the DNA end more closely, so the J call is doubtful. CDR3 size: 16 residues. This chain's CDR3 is CASSLSRGGGQETQYF. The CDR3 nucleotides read TGTGCCAGCAGCCTAAGCCGGGGGGGTGGACAAGAGACCCAGTACTTC.

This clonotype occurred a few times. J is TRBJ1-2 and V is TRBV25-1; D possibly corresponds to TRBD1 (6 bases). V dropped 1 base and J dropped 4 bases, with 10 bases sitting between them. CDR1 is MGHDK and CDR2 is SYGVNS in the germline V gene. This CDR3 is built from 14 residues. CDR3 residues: CASSESGQSYGYTF. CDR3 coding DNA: TGTGCCAGCAGTGAATCAGGACAGTCCTATGGCTACACCTTC.